A selection of T cell receptor beta chains follows, all from one sample in a study of cytomegalovirus exposure and HLA in healthy donors. Data came from immunoSEQ multiplex PCR; TCRdb stores just in-frame clones and leaves some out. The sample shows 310,000 or so clones, about 87% of them seen only once. The sequencing sample was made of PBMCs. Receptors were obtained from a woman between 18 and 29 years old in good health and CMV-seronegative. Each CDR3 is given with its conserved first and last residue. The D gene is left open where the match is weak. The size field is filled for only some rows; it gives once, few, many or a size class.

>TRBV5-4|TRBD2|-|TRBJ2-2
TGTGCCAGCAGCTTGGGCCCCGGAAGCGGGAGATTCAACACCGGGGAGCTGTTTTTT
CASSLGPGSGRFNTGELFF
>TRBV6-1|TRBD1|-|TRBJ1-2
TGTGCCAGCAGTGAAGGAATGGGGACAGGGGGTAACTATGGCTACACCTTC
CASSEGMGTGGNYGYTF
>TRBV5-1|-|-|TRBJ1-5
TGCGCCAGCAGCTTGGACGGAGGAGGCAATCAGCCCCAGCATTTT
CASSLDGGGNQPQHF
>TRBV5-3|-|-|TRBJ1-1
TGTGCCAGAAGCTTGGCCATACAGGGCTTAAACATGAACACTGAAGCTTTCTTT
CARSLAIQGLNMNTEAFF
>TRBV9|TRBD2|once|TRBJ2-1
TGTGCCAGCAGCCCCTACGGACTAGCGGATAACAATGAGCAGTTCTTC
CASSPYGLADNNEQFF
>TRBV30|TRBD1|-|TRBJ1-2
TGTGCCTGGAGGATACAGGGGAGATATGGCTACACCTTC
CAWRIQGRYGYTF
>TRBV6-1|-|-|TRBJ1-1
TGTGCCAGCAGTGAAGCCCGAAACTACAGGCAAACTGAAGCTTTCTTT
CASSEARNYRQTEAFF
>TRBV23-1|TRBD1|-|TRBJ2-7
TGCGCCAGCCACCCAACCCCGGGACAGGGGTACGAGCAGTACTTC
CASHPTPGQGYEQYF
>TRBV5-6|-|once|TRBJ1-4
TGTGCCAGCAGCCCCAGGGGAGTCGGTGATGAAAAACTGTTTTTT
CASSPRGVGDEKLFF
>TRBV10-1|-|-|TRBJ2-3
TGCGCCAGCAGTGAGAGGCTAGTGGGAGATACGCAGTATTTT
CASSERLVGDTQYF
>TRBV11-2|TRBD1|-|TRBJ1-2
TGTGCCAGCAGCGGGACAGGGGGCGAAGGCTACACCTTC
CASSGTGGEGYTF
>TRBV30|-|-|TRBJ1-3
TGTGCCTGGGGCGGGGAGGGATCAGGAAACACCATATATTTT
CAWGGEGSGNTIYF
>TRBV19|-|-|TRBJ1-1
TGTGCCAGTAGTATAGCCCGGACTTTTTCCATGAACACTGAAGCTTTCTTT
CASSIARTFSMNTEAFF
>TRBV12-5|TRBD1|few|TRBJ2-2
TGTGCTAGTGCCTCTCGACCGGGACAGCTCACCGGGGAGCTGTTTTTT
CASASRPGQLTGELFF
>TRBV21-1|-|-|TRBJ2-7
TGTGCCAGCAGCGGGGGACTATTCTCCTACGAGCAGTACTTC
CASSGGLFSYEQYF
>TRBV9|-|-|TRBJ1-5
TGTGCCAGCAGCGTGCAGGGTGATAGCAATCAGCCCCAGCATTTT
CASSVQGDSNQPQHF
>TRBV6-5|TRBD1|-|TRBJ2-7
TGTGCCAGCAGTTACTCCATGCAGGGGGCATACGAGCAGTACTTC
CASSYSMQGAYEQYF
>TRBV12-1|-|-|TRBJ2-2
TGTGCCAGCAGCTCCCGGGACTCCCGCCCGGGGGAGCTGTTTTTT
CASSSRDSRPGELFF
>TRBV11-2|TRBD2|-|TRBJ2-3
TGTGCCAGCAGCACAGCGGGGGGAAGCACAGATACGCAGTATTTT
CASSTAGGSTDTQYF
>TRBV5-1|-|-|TRBJ1-1
TGCGCCAGCAGAACGGGGAACACTGAAGCTTTCTTT
CASRTGNTEAFF
>TRBV29-1|-|-|TRBJ1-2
TGCAGCGTTATCAACGGGGGTTCGAACTATGGCTACACCTTC
CSVINGGSNYGYTF
>TRBV7-9|TRBD2|once|TRBJ2-1
TGTGCCAGCAGCCTAAGCGGGGGGGGCTCCTACAATGAGCAGTTCTTC
CASSLSGGGSYNEQFF
>TRBV28|TRBD2|-|TRBJ2-1
TGTGCCAGCACGAGCGGGGGGCCCCTAGAATCCTTTATATACAATGAGCAGTTCTTC
CASTSGGPLESFIYNEQFF
>TRBV27|-|-|TRBJ1-6
TGTGCCAGCAGTTCCGGGGTTTCACCCCTCCACTTT
CASSSGVSPLHF
>TRBV27|TRBD2|-|TRBJ2-1
TGTGCCAGCAGTTGGGAACTAGCGCCCTACAATGAGCAGTTCTTC
CASSWELAPYNEQFF
>TRBV5-6|-|-|TRBJ2-1
TGTGCCAGCAGCTTAAGCTTTCCTCTTTTCGAGCAGTTCTTC
CASSLSFPLFEQFF
>TRBV7-9|TRBD1|-|TRBJ1-4
TGTGCCAGCAGCTTAGACCGCTGGGACAGTAATGAAAAACTGTTTTTT
CASSLDRWDSNEKLFF
>TRBV5-1|-|-|TRBJ1-5
TGCGCCAGCAGCCGCGTCGGGGGGGGCAATCAGCCCCAGCATTTT
CASSRVGGGNQPQHF
>TRBV18|-|-|TRBJ1-6
TGTGCCAGCTCACCTTCCGGAGGTCATAATTCACCCCTCCACTTT
CASSPSGGHNSPLHF
>TRBV7-2|TRBD1|-|TRBJ1-1
TGTGCCAGCAGCTTAGCCGGGACAGGACAAGCTTTCTTT
CASSLAGTGQAFF
>TRBV10-2|-|few|TRBJ2-5
TGCGCCAGCAGTGATTTTTTGAGGGGGAAAGAGACCCAGTACTTC
CASSDFLRGKETQYF
>TRBV6-4|TRBD1|-|TRBJ2-5
TGTGCCAGCAGTGGGGAGGACAGGGAGGCCTTGGAAGAGACCCAGTACTTC
CASSGEDREALEETQYF
>TRBV18|TRBD1|-|TRBJ1-4
TGTGCCAGCTCACCATGGGACAGCTCGGTGGGTGAAAAACTGTTTTTT
CASSPWDSSVGEKLFF
>TRBV5-1|TRBD2|-|TRBJ2-2
TGCGCCAGCAGCTTGGAAGCGGGGGCGCGAAGCGGGGAGCTGTTTTTT
CASSLEAGARSGELFF
>TRBV2|TRBD1|-|TRBJ1-5
TGTGCCAGCAGCGGGGACAGGGGGCCAAATCAGCCCCAGCATTTT
CASSGDRGPNQPQHF
>TRBV2|-|-|TRBJ1-5
TGTGCCAGCAGCGGACAGCCCAATCAGCCCCAGCATTTT
CASSGQPNQPQHF
>TRBV7-9|-|-|TRBJ2-1
TGTGCCAGCACCAACCAACCCACAACAGCCGATGAGCAGTTCTTC
CASTNQPTTADEQFF
>TRBV19|TRBD2|-|TRBJ2-4
TGTGCCAGTAGTCCGGGACTAGCGGGGGCGGGTAACATTCAGTACTTC
CASSPGLAGAGNIQYF
>TRBV29-1|-|once|TRBJ1-1
TGCAGCGTTGAAGAGATGGGGCAGGCCCGTGGGGAAGCTTTCTTT
CSVEEMGQARGEAFF
>TRBV6-1|TRBD1|once|TRBJ1-6
TGTGCCAGCAGTGAAACAGGGGTTCGGGATTCACCCCTCCACTTT
CASSETGVRDSPLHF
>TRBV2|-|-|TRBJ1-1
TGTGCCAGCTTGGGTGGGGGGGCTGAAGCTTTCTTT
CASLGGGAEAFF
>TRBV30|-|-|TRBJ2-7
TGTGCCTGGCCCGCGTTCGACTTATTTTTGTACGAGCAGTACTTC
CAWPAFDLFLYEQYF
>TRBV27|-|-|TRBJ1-4
TGTGCCAGCAGGCCGACTTCCCGCAGCCTTAATGAAAAACTGTTTTTT
CASRPTSRSLNEKLFF
>TRBV5-1|TRBD1|-|TRBJ2-2
TGCGCCAGCAGCGACAGGGGCGATAACACCGGGGAGCTGTTTTTT
CASSDRGDNTGELFF
>TRBV7-3|TRBD1|-|TRBJ1-1
TGTGCCAGCAGCGTACAGGGGATGAACACTGAAGCTTTCTTT
CASSVQGMNTEAFF
>TRBV2|TRBD2|-|TRBJ2-7
TGTGCCAGCGTGCGGGGGGACTCCTACGAGCAGTACTTC
CASVRGDSYEQYF
>TRBV7-9|TRBD1|-|TRBJ2-7
TGTGCCAGCAGCCGGACAGGAGGTTACGAGCAGTACTTC
CASSRTGGYEQYF
>TRBV27|-|-|TRBJ2-7
TGTGCCAGCAGTTTATTTACCAGGGGGGACGAGCAGTACTTC
CASSLFTRGDEQYF
>TRBV18|TRBD2|-|TRBJ2-7
TGTGCCAGCACAGCGGGGATTGGCTACGAGCAGTACTTC
CASTAGIGYEQYF
>TRBV14|TRBD1|once|TRBJ2-7
TGTGCCAGCAGCTACAGGGGCTACGAGCAGTACTTC
CASSYRGYEQYF
>TRBV2|TRBD2|-|TRBJ2-3
TGTGCCAGCAGCCGACTAGCGGGGGTAGGCACAGATACGCAGTATTTT
CASSRLAGVGTDTQYF
>TRBV6-5|-|-|TRBJ1-3
TGTGCCAGCAGTCGGTTAACAGGGCCTGGAAACACCATATATTTT
CASSRLTGPGNTIYF
>TRBV19|TRBD1|-|TRBJ1-2
TGTGCCAGTAGTATTTCCCAACCGGGACAGGGGAACTATGGCTACACCTTC
CASSISQPGQGNYGYTF
>TRBV6-1|-|-|TRBJ1-2
TGTGCCAGCAGTGAAGGGACAGACGGGTATGGCTACACCTTC
CASSEGTDGYGYTF
>TRBV6-1|TRBD2|once|TRBJ2-3
TGTGCCAGCAGTGAATCTACTAGCGGGGGCCAAGATACGCAGTATTTT
CASSESTSGGQDTQYF